One T cell receptor beta chain is described in this entry. Study processing details: Reference gene primer amplification gave estimated nucleated cell counts. Sequencing used immunoSEQ multiplex PCR; TCRdb keeps in-frame clones, though not all of them. V and J calls and clone size are as listed in that table; D and trimming were resolved from the DNA. The sample lists around 100,000 clones; 90% were seen once. This record belongs to a study of blood T cell repertoires in COVID-19. Overall study: COVID-19 samples from acute and convalescent phases originated in the United States, Italy and Spain. The cDNA or gDNA used as material had been derived from T cells, B-cell-depleted T cells, or PBMCs.

The V and J ends lost 5 bases and 10 bases respectively, with 11 bases between them. This CDR3 is built from 11 residues. The clonotype originates from a man aged 50 to 60 with acute or convalescent COVID-19. Material: peripheral blood. V is TRBV12-3 or TRBV12-4 and J is TRBJ1-1, with D perhaps matching TRBD1 (6 bases). The CDR3 region has the DNA TGTGCCAGCAGTCCCAACAGGGTAGCTTTCTTT. Translated: CASSPNRVAFF.